Following are 31 T cell receptor beta chains from one sample sequenced in a study of T cells in tuberculosis. The time point was: new active TB diagnosis, blood taken before or within 7 days of starting treatment. Using immunoSEQ multiplex PCR, the repertoire was profiled, and TCRdb retains in-frame clones only, with some absent. The table lists about 34,000 clones, approximately 93% of them singletons. Material: PBMCs, obtained at tuberculosis diagnosis. These receptor sequences come from an adult with tuberculosis.

This chain joins TRBV5-1 and TRBJ2-3, with a tentative D call TRBD2 (5 bases). V lost 4 bases to trimming and J lost 4 bases, with 10 bases between them. This CDR3 contains 13 residues. The germline gives CDR1 SGHRS, CDR2 YFSETQ. CDR3 sequence reads: CASSLGAADTQYF. CDR3 nucleotides: TGCGCCAGCAGCCTGGGAGCCGCAGATACGCAGTATTTT.

The genes are TRBV30 and TRBJ2-7; 12 bases align to TRBD2. J gave up 6 bases and V 5 bases, and 8 bases lay outside the gene matches. This CDR3 region has 14 residues. Germline CDR1 reads GTSNPN; CDR2 reads SVGIG (reference sequence). CDR3 in amino acids: CAWRRRTSGAEQYF. In nucleotides, the CDR3 is TGTGCCTGGCGCCGCAGGACTAGCGGGGCCGAGCAGTACTTC.

This clone was picked up one time. J is TRBJ2-7 and V is TRBV2, with 7 bases identical to TRBD1. The CDR3 has 14 residues. The junction had 5 bases not matched to a gene; V was cut back by 2 bases and J by 4 bases. In germline, CDR1 is SNHLY, CDR2 FYNNEI. CDR3 sequence: CASSEKGARYEQYF. Written as DNA, the CDR3 is TGTGCCAGCAGTGAAAAGGGGGCAAGGTACGAGCAGTACTTC. The variable domain in full, with the rest retrieved from reference TRBV2 and TRBJ2-7, is EPEVTQTPSHQVTQMGQEVILRCVPISNHLYFYWYRQILGQKVEFLVSFYNNEISEKSEIFDDQFSVERPDGSNFTLKIRSTKLEDSAMYFCASSEKGARYEQYFGPGTRLTVT.

This rearrangement joins TRBV18 to TRBJ1-1; 8 bases line up with TRBD1. With V trimmed by 3 bases and J by 4 bases, 7 bases remained unmatched. The CDR3 runs 15 residues. Germline V gene data show CDR1 as KGHSH and CDR2 as LQKENI. As DNA, the CDR3 is TGTGCCAGCTCACCCGGAACAGACAGGGGCACTGAAGCTTTCTTT. Protein: CASSPGTDRGTEAFF.

This chain links TRBV9 with TRBJ2-1, with TRBD2 identical over 7 bases. The CDR3 runs to 12 residues. V was pared by 7 bases and J by 5 bases, with 3 bases of the junction left unmatched. Looked up from germline, CDR1 is SGDLS and CDR2 is YYNGEE. Here the CDR3 DNA reads TGTGCCAGCGCCCGGGGGGACAATGAGCAGTTCTTC. It translates to CASARGDNEQFF.

V and J are TRBV19 and TRBJ2-1; 8 nucleotides line up with TRBD2. From germline, CDR1 is LNHDA and CDR2 SQIVND (reference sequence). The V and J ends lost 6 bases and 5 bases, in that order; junction bases with no gene match: 21. The CDR3 runs to 19 residues. The CDR3 reads CASSSGGSRISDIHNEQFF. The CDR3 nucleotides read TGTGCCAGTAGCTCGGGGGGGAGTCGAATCAGCGATATCCACAATGAGCAGTTCTTC.

The gene calls are TRBV5-4 and TRBJ1-1, with a tentative D call TRBD1 (6 bases). The germline V and J ends were trimmed by 0 bases and 3 bases, with 12 bases remaining between them. There are 15 residues in the CDR3. The germline V gene encodes CDR1 SGHNT and CDR2 YYREEE (reference sequence). The CDR3 region has the DNA TGTGCCAGCAGCTTGGCGAACAGGGTGGACACTGAAGCTTTCTTT. Residues: CASSLANRVDTEAFF.

The gene calls are TRBV5-6 and TRBJ2-7, with 10 bases matching TRBD1. Losses at the gene ends were 4 bases for V and 6 bases for J; bases not matched to a gene: 10. Germline CDR1 and CDR2: SGHDT and YYEEEE. The CDR3 runs 15 residues. CDR3 protein: CASSLLPGQGSEQYF. For the CDR3, the DNA is TGTGCCAGCAGCCTACTCCCGGGACAGGGGAGCGAGCAGTACTTC.

Only a few counts were recorded for this clone. J is TRBJ1-4 and V is TRBV19; D is unclear. There are 13 residues in the CDR3. Germline CDR1 LNHDA, CDR2 SQIVND (reference sequence). V lost 7 bases and J lost 4, with 10 bases in between. The CDR3 protein is CASTPGFNEKLFF. The CDR3, as DNA: TGTGCCAGTACCCCAGGCTTTAATGAAAAACTGTTTTTT.

The V call is TRBV4-1, the J call TRBJ2-2, with 13 bases identical to TRBD2. The CDR3 totals 18 residues. Germline V lookup: CDR1 MGHRA, CDR2 YSYEKL. With V trimmed by 0 bases and J by 4 bases, 5 bases remained unmatched. CDR3 bases: TGCGCCAGCAGCCAAGATACTAGCGGGGGGGCCTTCACCGGGGAGCTGTTTTTT. Its protein product is CASSQDTSGGAFTGELFF.

This clone was counted once. The chain uses TRBV4-1 and TRBJ2-3; a possible D gene is TRBD2 (5 bases). The germline gives CDR1 MGHRA, CDR2 YSYEKL. The CDR3 is 15 amino acids. Trimming took 2 bases from V and 3 from J, leaving 12 bases between them. The DNA for the CDR3 is TGCGCCAGCAGCCAAACGGGATTAGGGACAGATACGCAGTATTTT. It codes for CASSQTGLGTDTQYF.

The CDR3 region is CASSWGDYGYTF. CDR3 nucleotide sequence: TGCGCCAGCAGCTGGGGCGACTATGGCTACACCTTC. This chain joins TRBV5-1 and TRBJ1-2, with D possibly matching TRBD1 (5 bases). The length of the CDR3 is 12 residues. Germline CDR1 reads SGHRS; CDR2 reads YFSETQ. Trimming pared 3 bases from V and 3 bases from J, leaving 6 bases between.

The chain carries TRBV5-4 and TRBJ1-1; TRBD1 aligns across 7 bases. The CDR3 spans 17 residues. The germline V gene has CDR1 SGHNT and CDR2 YYREEE (reference sequence). The trim removed 4 bases at V and 4 bases at J, leaving 16 bases unmatched. DNA of the CDR3: TGTGCCAGCAGCACAGGGACAGCCATGGGGTTTGGCACTGAAGCTTTCTTT. Residues: CASSTGTAMGFGTEAFF.

This rearrangement joins TRBV30 to TRBJ2-3; D is possibly TRBD1 (5 bases). The V gene lost 2 bases and the J gene lost 0 bases, with 9 bases spanning the gap. CDR3 length: 14 amino acids. Germline-derived CDR1 and CDR2 are GTSNPN and SVGIG (reference sequence). CDR3 DNA: TGTGCCTGGAGTCGACAGTCTAGCACAGATACGCAGTATTTT. This sequence encodes CAWSRQSSTDTQYF. Variable domain in full (rest from reference TRBV30 and TRBJ2-3): SQTIHQWPATLVQPVGSPLSLECTVEGTSNPNLYWYRQAAGRGLQLLFYSVGIGQISSEVPQNLSASRPQDRQFILSSKKLLLSDSGFYLCAWSRQSSTDTQYFGPGTRLTVL.

The V gene is TRBV27, the J gene TRBJ2-1, with 14 bases that match TRBD2. This CDR3 contains 14 residues. The V and J ends lost 6 bases and 11 bases, in that order; junction bases with no gene match: 6. CDR1 is MNHEY, CDR2 SMNVEV, per germline (reference sequence). This CDR3 is CASSSGTSGSKQFF. The CDR3, as DNA: TGTGCCAGCAGCTCCGGGACTAGCGGGAGTAAGCAGTTCTTC.

The V and J genes are TRBV9 and TRBJ2-2; the D gene is possibly TRBD1 (6 bases). V lost 0 bases and J 1 base, leaving 10 bases between the germline ends. This CDR3 has 16 residues. CDR1 is SGDLS, CDR2 YYNGEE, per germline. The CDR3 protein is CASSVVETGNTGELFF. CDR3 in DNA: TGTGCCAGCAGCGTAGTCGAGACAGGGAACACCGGGGAGCTGTTTTTT.

This clone was seen once. The chain has TRBV7-3 and TRBJ2-3; 12 nucleotides agree with TRBD2. Germline values: CDR1 SGHTA, CDR2 FQGTGA. Trimming took 5 bases from V and 0 from J; bases not matched to a gene: 9. This CDR3 spans 18 amino acids. CDR3 bases: TGTGCCAGCAGCCGGGGACTAGCGGGTCCCCTTAGCACAGATACGCAGTATTTT. Translated, it gives CASSRGLAGPLSTDTQYF.

The J gene is TRBJ1-5, the V gene TRBV7-8, with D tentatively TRBD1 (5 bases). Germline values: CDR1 SGHVS, CDR2 FQNEAQ. The CDR3 loop spans 14 amino acids. V gave up 5 bases and J gave up 2 bases, with 10 bases separating them. The CDR3 DNA follows: TGTGCCAGCAGCCCGGGAGGGGGCAATCAGCCCCAGCATTTT. The encoded protein is CASSPGGGNQPQHF.

The chain links TRBV27 to TRBJ1-5; tentative D call: TRBD1 (5 bases). CDR1 is MNHEY and CDR2 is SMNVEV in the germline V gene (reference sequence). CDR3 length: 15 amino acids. Trimming took 2 bases from V and 0 from J, leaving 8 bases between them. In nucleotides, the CDR3 is TGTGCCAGCAGTTTAACGGGGGATAGCAATCAGCCCCAGCATTTT. Protein sequence: CASSLTGDSNQPQHF.

This chain uses TRBV11-1 with TRBJ1-1, with D uncertain. Germline CDR1 reads SGHAT; CDR2 reads FQDESV (reference sequence). CDR3 length: 13 residues. V was clipped by 0 bases and J by 1 base, with 3 bases between them. The CDR3 DNA follows: TGTGCCAGCAGCTTAGCGCGGAACACTGAAGCTTTCTTT. Translated: CASSLARNTEAFF.

In nucleotides, the CDR3 is TGTGCCAGCAGCCCTAATCCCTTTAGCGGGAGATACGAGCAGTACTTC. Translating it yields CASSPNPFSGRYEQYF. V usage is TRBV7-9 and J usage is TRBJ2-7, with 9 bases identical to TRBD2. CDR1 SEHNR and CDR2 FQNEAQ come from the germline V gene (reference sequence). Trimming took 5 bases from V and 4 from J; bases not matched to a gene: 12. The CDR3 consists of 16 residues.

The rearrangement joins TRBV5-4 to TRBJ1-1, with unresolved D. Trimming removed 3 bases at V and 1 base at J, with 7 bases between. The CDR3 length is 13 residues. The germline CDR1 and CDR2 sequences are SGHNT and YYREEE (reference sequence). CDR3 nucleotides: TGTGCCAGCAGCTCAATCGGGAACACTGAAGCTTTCTTT. Its protein is CASSSIGNTEAFF.

This rearrangement joins TRBV20-1 to TRBJ2-1; no definite D call. Between the trimmed V and J ends, which lost 7 bases and 3 bases, there was a span of 7 bases. Germline CDR1 and CDR2: DFQATT and SNEGSKA (reference sequence). The CDR3 totals 11 residues. In DNA form, the CDR3 reads TGCAGTGGACTGATCTACAATGAGCAGTTCTTC. Its protein product is CSGLIYNEQFF.

The genes are TRBV6-6 and TRBJ1-2; D call uncertain. CDR1 and CDR2 from the germline V gene are MNHNY and SVGAGI (reference sequence). The CDR3 extends over 15 amino acids. Trimming removed 6 bases at V and 8 bases at J, with 22 bases between. CDR3 residues: CASSPPEHISLGYTF. CDR3 sequence (DNA): TGTGCCAGCAGCCCCCCGGAGCACATCAGCCTCGGCTACACCTTC.

The chain links TRBV5-1 to TRBJ1-1, with a tentative D call TRBD1 (5 bases). V was clipped by 4 bases and J by 0 bases, with 10 bases between them. The length of the CDR3 is 14 residues. CDR1 SGHRS and CDR2 YFSETQ come from the germline V gene. The CDR3 is CASSQDTMNTEAFF. CDR3 DNA sequence: TGCGCCAGCAGCCAGGACACCATGAACACTGAAGCTTTCTTT.

The sample holds a few counts of this clone. The V call is TRBV7-2, the J call TRBJ2-5, with D possibly TRBD2 on 6 matching bases. The germline CDR1 and CDR2 sequences are SGHTA and FQGNSA. CDR3 length: 15 residues. The V end lost 1 base, the J end lost 4 bases, and 13 bases lay between the germline ends. The CDR3: CASSLVGTSLETQYF. In DNA, the CDR3 is TGTGCCAGCAGCTTAGTCGGGACTTCTTTAGAGACCCAGTACTTC.

V and J are TRBV5-4 and TRBJ2-7; TRBD1 matches 7 bases. Germline V CDR1 and CDR2: SGHNT, YYREEE (reference sequence). V lost 4 bases to trimming and J lost 2 bases; unmatched junction nucleotides: 6. The CDR3 covers 14 residues. The CDR3, as DNA: TGTGCCAGCAGCCGCCCGACAGGGCCCTACGAGCAGTACTTC. Protein: CASSRPTGPYEQYF.

The V and J genes are TRBV2 and TRBJ2-3; TRBD2 matches 10 bases. The V segment lost 6 bases and the J segment 2 bases; nucleotides outside the gene matches: 2. Germline V gives CDR1 SNHLY, CDR2 FYNNEI. This CDR3 contains 14 residues. The CDR3 region is CASSSGRDTDTQYF. CDR3 in DNA: TGTGCCAGCAGCAGCGGGAGGGACACAGATACGCAGTATTTT.

The chain employs TRBV5-6 and TRBJ1-6; no definite D call. The CDR3 is 13 amino acids. Germline CDR1 and CDR2: SGHDT and YYEEEE. V was pared by 3 bases and J by 9 bases, with 10 bases between. The CDR3 coding sequence is TGTGCCAGCAGCTCCGGGATACCTTCACCCCTCCACTTT. Translated: CASSSGIPSPLHF.

This clone appeared a single time. This chain joins TRBV6-4 and TRBJ1-1; D is unresolved. Germline lookup yields CDR1 MRHNA and CDR2 SNTAGT. Trimming took 3 bases from V and 1 from J, leaving 6 bases between them. The length of the CDR3 is 13 residues. CDR3 residues: CASSEAENTEAFF. In DNA, the CDR3 is TGTGCCAGCAGTGAGGCAGAGAACACTGAAGCTTTCTTT.

The rearrangement uses TRBV19 and TRBJ2-1; 7 bases align to TRBD2. Unmatched junction bases numbered 3, after V lost 8 bases and J lost 5 bases. CDR1 LNHDA and CDR2 SQIVND come from the germline V gene (reference sequence). The CDR3 runs to 12 residues. CDR3 amino acids: CASSLADNEQFF. The CDR3 coding sequence is TGTGCCAGTTCGCTAGCGGACAATGAGCAGTTCTTC.